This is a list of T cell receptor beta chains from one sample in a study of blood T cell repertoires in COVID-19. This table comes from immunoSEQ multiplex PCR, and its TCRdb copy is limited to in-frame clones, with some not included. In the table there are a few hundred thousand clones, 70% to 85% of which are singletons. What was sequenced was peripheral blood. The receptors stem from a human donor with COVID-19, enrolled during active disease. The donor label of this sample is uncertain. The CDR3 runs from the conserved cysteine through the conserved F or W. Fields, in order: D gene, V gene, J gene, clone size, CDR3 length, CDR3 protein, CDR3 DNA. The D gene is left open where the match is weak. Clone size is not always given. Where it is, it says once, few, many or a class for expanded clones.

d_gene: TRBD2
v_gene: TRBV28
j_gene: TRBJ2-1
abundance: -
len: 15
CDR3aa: CASGSLAGGGNEQFF
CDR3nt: TGTGCCAGCGGCTCTCTAGCGGGAGGCGGCAATGAGCAGTTCTTC

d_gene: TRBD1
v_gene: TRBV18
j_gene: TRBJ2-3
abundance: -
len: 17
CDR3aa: CASSPPTGGWDVDTQYF
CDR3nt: TGTGCCAGCTCACCACCGACAGGGGGCTGGGATGTGGATACGCAGTATTTT

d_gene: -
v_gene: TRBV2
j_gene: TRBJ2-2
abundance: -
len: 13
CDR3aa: CASRGENTGELFF
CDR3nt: TGTGCCAGCAGAGGAGAAAACACCGGGGAGCTGTTTTTT

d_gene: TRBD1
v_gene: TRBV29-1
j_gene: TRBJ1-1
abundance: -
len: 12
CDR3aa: CSAGTGGSEAFF
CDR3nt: TGCAGCGCCGGGACAGGGGGCAGTGAAGCTTTCTTT

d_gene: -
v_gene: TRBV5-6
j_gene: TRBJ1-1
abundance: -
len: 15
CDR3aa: CASSSLRGAQTEAFF
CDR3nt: TGTGCCAGCAGCTCTTTGCGGGGGGCGCAAACTGAAGCTTTCTTT

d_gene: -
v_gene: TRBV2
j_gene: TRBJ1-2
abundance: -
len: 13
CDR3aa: CASSVLVGGIYTF
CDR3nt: TGTGCCAGCAGCGTTTTGGTCGGCGGAATCTACACCTTC

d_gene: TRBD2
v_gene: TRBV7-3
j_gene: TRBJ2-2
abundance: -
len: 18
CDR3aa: CASSLTSLAGGFTGELFF
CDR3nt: TGTGCCAGCAGCTTAACCAGTCTAGCGGGAGGTTTCACCGGGGAGCTGTTTTTT

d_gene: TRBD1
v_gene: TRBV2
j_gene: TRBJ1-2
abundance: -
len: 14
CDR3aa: CASSRDSPASGYTF
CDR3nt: TGTGCCAGCAGTAGGGACAGCCCGGCAAGTGGCTACACCTTC

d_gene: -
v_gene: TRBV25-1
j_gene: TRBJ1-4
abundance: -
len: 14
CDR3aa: CASTQGFPNEKLFF
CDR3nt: TGTGCCAGCACACAGGGCTTCCCGAATGAAAAACTGTTTTTT

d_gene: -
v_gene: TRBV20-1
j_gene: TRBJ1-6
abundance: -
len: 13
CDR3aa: CSASRPSAAPLHF
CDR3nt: TGCAGTGCTAGTAGGCCTTCCGCGGCACCCCTCCACTTT

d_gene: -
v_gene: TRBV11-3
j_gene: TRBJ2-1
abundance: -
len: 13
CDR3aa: CASSLSSRNEQFF
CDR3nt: TGTGCCAGCAGCTTGTCTAGTAGGAATGAGCAGTTCTTC

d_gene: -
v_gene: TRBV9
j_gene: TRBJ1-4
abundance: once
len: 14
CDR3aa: CASAPRGTNEKLFF
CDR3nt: TGTGCCAGCGCGCCCAGGGGTACTAATGAAAAACTGTTTTTT

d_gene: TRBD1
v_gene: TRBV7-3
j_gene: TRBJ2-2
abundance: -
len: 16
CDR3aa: CASSGPGTGDTGELFF
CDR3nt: TGTGCCAGCAGCGGACCCGGGACAGGGGACACCGGGGAGCTGTTTTTT

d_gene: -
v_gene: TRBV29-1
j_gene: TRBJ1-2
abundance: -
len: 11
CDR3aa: CSGASNYGYTF
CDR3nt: TGCAGTGGAGCCTCGAACTATGGCTACACCTTC

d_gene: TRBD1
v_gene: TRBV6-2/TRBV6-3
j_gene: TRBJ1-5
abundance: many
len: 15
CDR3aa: CASSYGRQGSQPQHF
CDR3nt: TGTGCCAGCAGTTACGGCCGACAGGGGAGTCAGCCCCAGCATTTT

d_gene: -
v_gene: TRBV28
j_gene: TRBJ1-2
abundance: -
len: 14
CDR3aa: CASSFAQETYGYTF
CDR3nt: TGTGCCAGCAGTTTCGCACAGGAAACTTATGGCTACACCTTC

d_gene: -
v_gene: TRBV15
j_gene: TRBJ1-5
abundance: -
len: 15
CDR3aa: CATGQTVISNQPQHF
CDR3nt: TGTGCCACAGGACAGACAGTTATCAGCAATCAGCCCCAGCATTTT

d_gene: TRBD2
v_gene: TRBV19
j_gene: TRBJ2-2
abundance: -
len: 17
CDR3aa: CASSPQNLAGGGGELFF
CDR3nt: TGTGCCAGTAGTCCCCAGAACCTAGCGGGAGGTGGCGGGGAGCTGTTTTTT